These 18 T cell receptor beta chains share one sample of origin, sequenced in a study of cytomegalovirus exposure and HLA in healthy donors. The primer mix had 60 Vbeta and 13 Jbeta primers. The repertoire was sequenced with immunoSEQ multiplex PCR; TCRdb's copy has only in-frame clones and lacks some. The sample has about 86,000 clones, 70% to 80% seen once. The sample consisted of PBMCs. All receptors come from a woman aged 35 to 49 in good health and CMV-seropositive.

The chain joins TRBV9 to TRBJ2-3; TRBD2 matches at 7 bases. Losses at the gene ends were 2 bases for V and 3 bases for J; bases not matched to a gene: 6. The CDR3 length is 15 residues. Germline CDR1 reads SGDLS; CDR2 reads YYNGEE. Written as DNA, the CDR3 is TGTGCCAGCAGCGTCGGGGGGTGGGGGACAGATACGCAGTATTTT. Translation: CASSVGGWGTDTQYF.

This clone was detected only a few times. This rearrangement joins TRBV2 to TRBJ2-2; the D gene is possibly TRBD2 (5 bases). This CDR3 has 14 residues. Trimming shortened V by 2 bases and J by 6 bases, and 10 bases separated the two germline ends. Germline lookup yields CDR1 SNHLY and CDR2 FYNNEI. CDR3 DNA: TGTGCCAGCAGTGAACAGATAGCGCCCGGGGAGCTGTTTTTT. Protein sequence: CASSEQIAPGELFF.

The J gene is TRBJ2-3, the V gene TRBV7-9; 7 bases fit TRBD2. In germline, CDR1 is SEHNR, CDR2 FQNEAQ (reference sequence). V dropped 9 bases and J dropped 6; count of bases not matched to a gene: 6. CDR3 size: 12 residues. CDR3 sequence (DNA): TGTGCCAGTCTATTCGGGGGGGATACGCAGTATTTT. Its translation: CASLFGGDTQYF.

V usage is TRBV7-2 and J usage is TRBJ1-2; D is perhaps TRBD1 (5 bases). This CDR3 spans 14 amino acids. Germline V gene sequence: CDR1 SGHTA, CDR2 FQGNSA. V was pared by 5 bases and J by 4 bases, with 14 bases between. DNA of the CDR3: TGTGCCAGCAGCCCGGAGGCGGGGCCCTATGGCTACACCTTC. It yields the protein CASSPEAGPYGYTF. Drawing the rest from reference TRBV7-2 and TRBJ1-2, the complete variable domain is GAGVSQSPSNKVTEKGKDVELRCDPISGHTALYWYRQSLGQGLEFLIYFQGNSAPDKSGLPSDRFSAERTGGSVSTLTIQRTQQEDSAVYLCASSPEAGPYGYTFGSGTRLTVV.

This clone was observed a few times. The CDR3 nucleotides are TGTGCCAGCACCCTAGGAGATACGCAGTATTTT. Protein product: CASTLGDTQYF. V is TRBV6-5 and J is TRBJ2-3, with D hard to call. Trimming stripped 7 bases from V and 5 bases from J, with 7 bases between. CDR3 length: 11 residues. Germline CDR1 MNHEY, CDR2 SVGAGI.

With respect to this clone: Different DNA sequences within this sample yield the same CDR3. CDR3 in amino acids: CASSTSGDNEQFF. CDR3 nucleotides: TGTGCCAGCAGCACTAGCGGAGACAATGAGCAGTTCTTC. V is TRBV9 and J is TRBJ2-1; TRBD2 agrees at 8 bases. The V gene's germline CDR1 is SGDLS and CDR2 YYNGEE. The CDR3 is made up of 13 amino acids. Trimming took 4 bases from V and 5 from J; bases not matched to a gene: 2.

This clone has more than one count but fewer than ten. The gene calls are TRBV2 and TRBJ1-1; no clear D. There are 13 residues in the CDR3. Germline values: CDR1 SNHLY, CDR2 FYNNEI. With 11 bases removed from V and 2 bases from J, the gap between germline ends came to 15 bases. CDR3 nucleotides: TGTGCCGCGGATAGGACGGGAAACACTGAAGCTTTCTTT. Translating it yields CAADRTGNTEAFF.

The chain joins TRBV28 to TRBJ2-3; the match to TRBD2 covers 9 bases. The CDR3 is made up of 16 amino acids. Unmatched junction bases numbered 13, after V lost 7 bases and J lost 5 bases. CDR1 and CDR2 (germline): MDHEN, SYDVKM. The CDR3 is CASKSSAGGRKDTQYF. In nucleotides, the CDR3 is TGTGCCAGCAAATCCAGCGCGGGAGGGCGGAAAGATACGCAGTATTTT.

The CDR3 coding sequence is TGTGCCAGCAGCCAAGCAGGACAGGGATCTGGAAACACCATATATTTT. Residues: CASSQAGQGSGNTIYF. This chain links TRBV4-2 with TRBJ1-3; 8 bases map to TRBD1. The CDR3 has 16 residues. Losses at the gene ends were 1 base for V and 1 base for J; bases not matched to a gene: 3. Per the germline V gene, CDR1 is LGHNA and CDR2 is YNFKEQ.

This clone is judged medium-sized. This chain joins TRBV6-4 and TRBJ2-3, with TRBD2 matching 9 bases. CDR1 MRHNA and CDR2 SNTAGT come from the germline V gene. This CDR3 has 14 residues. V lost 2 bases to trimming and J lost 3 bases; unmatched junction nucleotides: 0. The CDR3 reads CASSDTSGTDTQYF. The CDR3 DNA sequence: TGTGCCAGCAGTGACACTAGCGGGACAGATACGCAGTATTTT.

In DNA, the CDR3 is TGTGCCAGCAGCTTGTCACAGGGGGCGTCGAACACTGAAGCTTTCTTT. This translates into CASSLSQGASNTEAFF. The V call is TRBV27, the J call TRBJ1-1; TRBD1 matches 9 bases. With V trimmed by 6 bases and J by 1 base, 9 bases remained unmatched. Germline CDR1 and CDR2: MNHEY and SMNVEV (reference sequence). The CDR3 spans 16 residues.

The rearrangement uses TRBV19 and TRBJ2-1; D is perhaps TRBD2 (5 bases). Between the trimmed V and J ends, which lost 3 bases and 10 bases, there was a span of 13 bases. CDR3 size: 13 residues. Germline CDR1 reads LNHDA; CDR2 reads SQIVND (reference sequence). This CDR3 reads CASSMARGWEQFF. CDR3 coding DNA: TGTGCCAGTAGTATGGCCCGGGGTTGGGAGCAGTTCTTC.

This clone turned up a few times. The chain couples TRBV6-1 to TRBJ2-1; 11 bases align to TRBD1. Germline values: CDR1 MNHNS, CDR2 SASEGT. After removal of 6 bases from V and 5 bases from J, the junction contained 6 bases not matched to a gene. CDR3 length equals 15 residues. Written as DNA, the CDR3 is TGTGCCAGCAGAGAGGACAGGGGGCGCGACAATGAGCAGTTCTTC. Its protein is CASREDRGRDNEQFF.

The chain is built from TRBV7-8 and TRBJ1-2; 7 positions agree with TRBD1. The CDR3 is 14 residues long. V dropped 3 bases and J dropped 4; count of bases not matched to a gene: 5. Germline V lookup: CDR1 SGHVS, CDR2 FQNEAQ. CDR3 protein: CASSFRTGGYGYTF. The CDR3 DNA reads TGTGCCAGCAGCTTCCGGACAGGCGGCTATGGCTACACCTTC.

This CDR3 reads CASSRGNWDTEAFF. DNA for the CDR3: TGTGCCAGCAGCCGCGGTAATTGGGACACTGAAGCTTTCTTT. The chain couples TRBV9 to TRBJ1-1; D is uncertain. Trimming removed 4 bases from V and 3 bases from J, with 13 bases in between. This CDR3 spans 14 amino acids. Germline V gene lookup returns CDR1 SGDLS and CDR2 YYNGEE.

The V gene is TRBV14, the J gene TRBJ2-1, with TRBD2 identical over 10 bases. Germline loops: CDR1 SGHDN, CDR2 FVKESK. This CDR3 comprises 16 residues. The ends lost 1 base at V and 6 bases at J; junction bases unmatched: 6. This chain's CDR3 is CASSQGGRTSGNEQFF. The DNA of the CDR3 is TGTGCCAGCAGCCAAGGAGGTCGGACTAGCGGCAATGAGCAGTTCTTC.

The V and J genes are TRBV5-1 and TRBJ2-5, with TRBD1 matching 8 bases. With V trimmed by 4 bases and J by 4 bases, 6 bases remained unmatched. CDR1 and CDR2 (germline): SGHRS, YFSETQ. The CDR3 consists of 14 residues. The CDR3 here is CASSPTGVRETQYF. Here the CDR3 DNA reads TGCGCCAGCAGCCCGACAGGGGTTCGAGAGACCCAGTACTTC. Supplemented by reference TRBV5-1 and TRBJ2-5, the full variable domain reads KAGVTQTPRYLIKTRGQQVTLSCSPISGHRSVSWYQQTPGQGLQFLFEYFSETQRNKGNFPGRFSGRQFSNSRSEMNVSTLELGDSALYLCASSPTGVRETQYFGPGTRLLVL.

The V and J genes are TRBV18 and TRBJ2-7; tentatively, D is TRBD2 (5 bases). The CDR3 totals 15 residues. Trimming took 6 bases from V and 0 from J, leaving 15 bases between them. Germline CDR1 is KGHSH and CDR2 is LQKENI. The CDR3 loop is CASSRPSSLSYEQYF. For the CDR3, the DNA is TGTGCCAGCTCTCGGCCCTCTAGCCTCTCCTACGAGCAGTACTTC.